These T cell receptor beta chains were read from a single sample in a study of T cells in Graves' hyperthyroidism and ophthalmopathy. TCRdb passed the multiplex PCR reads through MiXCR, listing each CDR3 protein once. The data show hundreds of thousands of distinct CDR3 sequences, 12% to 15% seen once. The material sequenced was blood. Source of these receptors: a woman aged 18 to 35 with Graves' hyperthyroidism. CDR3s include the opening cysteine and the closing phenylalanine or tryptophan. A D gene is named only where the DNA matches it firmly. Expanded clones get a size class; other rows say once, few or many, or leave the size out.

V gene	clone size	J gene	D gene	CDR3 DNA	CDR3 protein
TRBV7-8	many	TRBJ2-5	NA	TGTGCCAGCAGCTTAGTGGCCACACACCAAGAGACCCAGTACTTC	CASSLVATHQETQYF
TRBV7-2	many	TRBJ2-7	NA	TGTGCCAGCAGCCTAACGGGCACTCTTGGGAACGAGCAGTACTTC	CASSLTGTLGNEQYF
TRBV12-5	few	TRBJ2-2	TRBD2	TGTGCTAGTGCCCATGCGGGGGGAACCGGGGAGCTGTTTTTT	CASAHAGGTGELFF
TRBV6-2/TRBV6-3	many	TRBJ2-7	TRBD2	TGTGCCAGCACCTTAGCGGGAGGGAGCGAGCAGTACTTC	CASTLAGGSEQYF
TRBV12-3/TRBV12-4	many	TRBJ2-7	TRBD2	TGTGCCAGCGGGGCGGGGGTGGAGGACGAGCAGTACTTC	CASGAGVEDEQYF
TRBV9	NA	TRBJ2-1	TRBD2	TGTGCCAGCAGCGTAGCCGGGAGGGCCCTGGATGAGCAGTTCTTC	CASSVAGRALDEQFF
TRBV5-1	few	TRBJ2-5	NA	TGCGCCAGCAGCTTGGTCCGGACAGCGACCCAAGAGACCCAGTACTTC	CASSLVRTATQETQYF
TRBV3-1	NA	TRBJ2-4	NA	TGTGCCAGCAGCCAAGGAGTGGGCATTGGAAACATTCAGTACTTC	CASSQGVGIGNIQYF
TRBV6-2/TRBV6-3	many	TRBJ2-7	NA	TGTGCCAGCAGAGACGGCGGGCCCGCCTACGAGCAGTACTTC	CASRDGGPAYEQYF
TRBV9	few	TRBJ2-5	NA	TGTGCCAGCAGCGTAGCAGGGTACCCCCAGTACTTC	CASSVAGYPQYF
TRBV12-3/TRBV12-4	NA	TRBJ2-1	TRBD1	TGTGCCAGCAGCCGACAGGGAAAGACCTACAATGAGCAGTTCTTC	CASSRQGKTYNEQFF
TRBV18	many	TRBJ1-1	NA	TGTGCCAGCTCTTTCACAAATGTAATGGGCACTGAAGCTTTCTTT	CASSFTNVMGTEAFF
TRBV2	many	TRBJ1-4	NA	TGTGCCAGCAGCGCAACTAATGAAAAACTGTTTTTT	CASSATNEKLFF
TRBV28	many	TRBJ2-7	NA	TGTGCCAGCAGTTGGAACACCTACGAGCAGTACTTC	CASSWNTYEQYF
TRBV4-2	NA	TRBJ1-1	NA	TGTGCCAGCAGCAACAGGGAACGGGAAGCTTTCTTT	CASSNREREAFF
TRBV11-2	many	TRBJ1-4	TRBD1	TGTGCCAGCAGCTTAGCTGGACAGGCCAGTGAAAAACTGTTTTTT	CASSLAGQASEKLFF
TRBV9	few	TRBJ2-7	TRBD2	TGTGCCAGCAGCAAGGACGGGACTAGCGTACACGAGCAGTACTTC	CASSKDGTSVHEQYF
TRBV6-1	NA	TRBJ2-1	TRBD2	TGTGCCAGCAGGCCCCTCCCCGGGACTAGCGGATACAATGAGCAGTTCTTC	CASRPLPGTSGYNEQFF
TRBV11-2	many	TRBJ2-1	TRBD2	TGTGCCAGCAGCCCATACACGGGACTACCATCCTACAATGAGCAGTTCTTC	CASSPYTGLPSYNEQFF
TRBV20-1	many	TRBJ2-5	NA	TGCCTTAGAGGGGAACAAGAGACCCAGTACTTC	CLRGEQETQYF
TRBV15	many	TRBJ1-5	NA	TGTGCCACCAGAGACAGGTATAGCAATCAGCCCCAGCATTTT	CATRDRYSNQPQHF
TRBV7-2	many	TRBJ1-2	NA	TGTGCCAGCAGCTCGGAACGGGTTAACTATGGCTACACCTTC	CASSSERVNYGYTF
TRBV28	many	TRBJ2-5	TRBD1	TGTGCCAGCAGTTTCTTTGACAGGGCGGGGACCCAGTACTTC	CASSFFDRAGTQYF
TRBV6-4	NA	TRBJ2-3	TRBD2	TGTGCCAGCAGTGATAGCGGGGGGGGCACAGATACGCAGTATTTT	CASSDSGGGTDTQYF
TRBV6-2/TRBV6-3	NA	TRBJ1-3	NA	TGTGCCAGCAGTGTTTTCAGTATCTCTGGAAACACCATATATTTT	CASSVFSISGNTIYF
TRBV9	NA	TRBJ1-3	NA	TGTGCCAGCAGCGTAGATGCCTTCTCTGGAAACACCATATATTTT	CASSVDAFSGNTIYF
TRBV4-1	NA	TRBJ1-4	NA	TGCGCCAGCAGCCAAGATCCGGGGGGGCGTGTTAATGAAAAACTGTTTTTT	CASSQDPGGRVNEKLFF
TRBV25-1	few	TRBJ2-1	TRBD2	TGTGCCAGCAGTGATATAGCGGGAGAACGAATGGGCAATGAGCAGTTCTTC	CASSDIAGERMGNEQFF
TRBV6-5	many	TRBJ1-5	NA	TGTGCCAGCAGCCGAGGCAGGGGATCCAGCAATCAGCCCCAGCATTTT	CASSRGRGSSNQPQHF
TRBV7-8	NA	TRBJ1-1	NA	TGTGCCAGCAGCCCGGACGGTCAAGCTTTCTTT	CASSPDGQAFF
TRBV30	many	TRBJ2-7	NA	TGTGCCTGGAGTGTAGGCAACGGGGACGAGCAGTACTTC	CAWSVGNGDEQYF
TRBV30	NA	TRBJ2-7	NA	TGTGCCTGGAGTTTACAGGTTGGCGAGCAGTACTTC	CAWSLQVGEQYF
TRBV5-6	many	TRBJ2-5	NA	TGTGCCAGCAGCTTGACACTAGAGAGTGGCCAAGAGACCCAGTACTTC	CASSLTLESGQETQYF
TRBV9	NA	TRBJ1-2	TRBD1	TGTGCCAGCAGCGTAGAAGTTTGGGGACAGAGGGATGGCTACACCTTC	CASSVEVWGQRDGYTF
TRBV28	many	TRBJ2-7	NA	TGTGCCAGCAGCATTACGGGGGGACAGCACTACGAGCAGTACTTC	CASSITGGQHYEQYF
TRBV28	NA	TRBJ2-2	TRBD1	TGTGCCAGCACCGACAGGGTCGGGGAGCTGTTTTTT	CASTDRVGELFF
TRBV6-1	NA	TRBJ2-1	TRBD2	TGTGCCAGCACCTCCGCTAGCGGATTCAATGAGCAGTTCTTC	CASTSASGFNEQFF
TRBV7-2	NA	TRBJ2-7	NA	TGTGCCAGCAGCTTAGCCCATACCAGTCACTACGAGCAGTACTTC	CASSLAHTSHYEQYF
TRBV30	few	TRBJ2-2	NA	TGTGCCTGGAGCGGAAGCAGGACAGTCATGCGGACCGGGGAGCTGTTTTTT	CAWSGSRTVMRTGELFF
TRBV7-8	many	TRBJ2-3	NA	TGTGCCAGCTTCCCCGCGCGAATGCCTTTTGGCACAGATACGCAGTATTTT	CASFPARMPFGTDTQYF
TRBV4-1	once	TRBJ1-1	NA	TGCGCCAGCAGCCAAGAATACGGCAGGCCCACTGAAGCTTTCTTT	CASSQEYGRPTEAFF
TRBV12-5	many	TRBJ1-2	NA	TGTGCTAGTGGTTTGGGGGGGGGATCTAACTATGGCTACACCTTC	CASGLGGGSNYGYTF
TRBV28	NA	TRBJ2-1	TRBD2	TGTGCCAGCAGTTTTCCGGGAGGGCTCAATGAGCAGTTCTTC	CASSFPGGLNEQFF
TRBV3-1	many	TRBJ1-2	NA	TGTGCCAGCCCACCTCCGGGGGGCTACACCTTC	CASPPPGGYTF
TRBV27	NA	TRBJ2-7	NA	TGTGCCAGCAGTCCCCTTGTTTCGGACGAGCAGTACTTC	CASSPLVSDEQYF
TRBV6-2/TRBV6-3	NA	TRBJ2-4	NA	TGTGCCAGCAGTTACTCGCCGACAGGATCAAACATTCAGTACTTC	CASSYSPTGSNIQYF
TRBV6-2/TRBV6-3	many	TRBJ2-7	NA	TGTGCCAGCAGTCCTCTCCGGGAACCCCCCTACGAGCAGTACTTC	CASSPLREPPYEQYF
TRBV9	many	TRBJ1-1	NA	TGTGCCAGCAGCGTAGCCCCCAGGGAGGGGACTGAAGCTTTCTTT	CASSVAPREGTEAFF
TRBV29-1	many	TRBJ2-1	NA	TGCAGCGCAGTAACGCTAGCGTCGACCTACAATGAGCAGTTCTTC	CSAVTLASTYNEQFF
TRBV9	few	TRBJ2-1	TRBD2	TGTGCCAGCAGCCCAGAGACTAGCGCAACCTACAATGAGCAGTTCTTC	CASSPETSATYNEQFF
TRBV2	few	TRBJ2-1	TRBD2	TGTGCCAGCAGCGGGACTATCCGTAATCATGCTGAGCAGTTCTTC	CASSGTIRNHAEQFF
TRBV7-9	many	TRBJ2-3	TRBD2	TGTGCCAGCAGCAACTTTTTTCGGGAGGGCCGAGATACGCAGTATTTT	CASSNFFREGRDTQYF
TRBV11-3	NA	TRBJ2-2	NA	TGTGCCAGCAGCTCCTTTGCGGGACCCACCGGGGAGCTGTTTTTT	CASSSFAGPTGELFF
TRBV20-1	few	TRBJ2-1	NA	TGCAGTGCCCCCGGTGAGCGGACCAATGAGCAGTTCTTC	CSAPGERTNEQFF
TRBV7-6	NA	TRBJ2-7	NA	TGTGCCAGCAGCTATGGGACGGCGGACAGATACGAGCAGTACTTC	CASSYGTADRYEQYF